A selection of T cell receptor beta chains follows, all from one sample in a study of cytomegalovirus exposure and HLA in healthy donors. Repertoires were generated with immunoSEQ multiplex PCR, while TCRdb's copy carries only in-frame clones and drops some. In the table there are roughly 130,000 clones, around three fifths of which are singletons. Input material: PBMCs. These receptors were obtained from a male donor in good health and CMV-seronegative. The CDR3 runs from the conserved cysteine through the conserved F or W. Not all rows give a size; the values are once, few, many and, for expanded clones, a class.

V	size	J	CDR3
TRBV10-3	NA	TRBJ1-6	CAIRGTGDSNSPLHF
TRBV7-7	few	TRBJ2-5	CASSLGGGARETQYF
TRBV7-8	NA	TRBJ2-7	CASSLNQGRMSKDF
TRBV7-6	NA	TRBJ2-5	CASSQTGFQETQYF
TRBV7-8	NA	TRBJ1-1	CASSLNQGMNTEAFF
TRBV9	few	TRBJ2-7	CASSVNWRTSSYEQYF
TRBV7-2	once	TRBJ1-5	CASSLRGNNQPQHF
TRBV6-5	NA	TRBJ1-2	CASSYSGNGYTF
TRBV5-1	once	TRBJ2-3	CASSLGGERIDTQYF
TRBV7-7	once	TRBJ2-5	CASSLVAPTGGEGETQYF
TRBV7-3	NA	TRBJ1-4	CASSRIIRQENVF
TRBV7-9	NA	TRBJ1-4	CASSTSATNEKLFF
TRBV6-5	NA	TRBJ2-3	CASSSPGTGGTDTQYF
TRBV4-1	NA	TRBJ1-5	CASSQEGVGAQGQDQPQHF
TRBV27	NA	TRBJ1-1	CASSGTGSGEAFF
TRBV2	few	TRBJ1-2	CANRLGDSIAYGYTF
TRBV7-2	many	TRBJ1-1	CASSLGVQRNTEAFF